Each of the 29 T cell receptor beta chains below was sequenced from the same sample in a study of T cell responses to AZD1222 COVID-19 vaccine. The table came from immunoSEQ multiplex PCR; TCRdb's copy has only in-frame clones and leaves some out. Here the sample spans under 150,000 clones, around 91% being singletons. Sequencing used peripheral blood, obtained 28 days after the second AZD1222 dose. The receptor source for this set is an adult who received the AZD1222 COVID-19 vaccine.

The chain employs TRBV15 and TRBJ1-6; TRBD1 matches at 9 bases. This CDR3 spans 18 amino acids. Germline CDR1 LNHNV, CDR2 YYDKDF (reference sequence). The ends lost 3 bases at V and 9 bases at J; junction bases unmatched: 15. The CDR3: CATSSSRDRESLGSPLHF. CDR3 nucleotides: TGTGCCACCAGCAGTTCCCGGGACAGGGAAAGTCTAGGTTCACCCCTCCACTTT.

A single count supports this clone. The V gene is TRBV5-1, the J gene TRBJ2-2; 7 bases line up with TRBD1. V lost 4 bases, J lost 5 bases, and 11 bases stayed unmatched. CDR1 SGHRS and CDR2 YFSETQ come from the germline V gene. The CDR3 loop spans 16 amino acids. The CDR3 sequence is CASSRTGTDLTGELFF. Written as DNA, the CDR3 is TGCGCCAGCAGCCGAACCGGGACAGACCTTACCGGGGAGCTGTTTTTT.

CDR3 loop: CASRIWGTGSYEQFF. CDR3 DNA sequence: TGTGCCAGCAGAATATGGGGGACAGGGTCGTATGAGCAGTTCTTC. The V gene is TRBV5-4, the J gene TRBJ2-1; the match to TRBD1 covers 9 bases. The junction had 11 bases not matched to a gene; V was cut back by 5 bases and J by 8 bases. Germline V gene data show CDR1 as SGHNT and CDR2 as YYREEE (reference sequence). This CDR3 has 15 residues.

The J gene is TRBJ1-5, the V gene TRBV19; no clear D gene. V was trimmed by 6 bases and J by 3 bases, leaving 18 bases between them. The germline V gene encodes CDR1 LNHDA and CDR2 SQIVND (reference sequence). The CDR3 contains 16 residues. The chain's CDR3 is CASREGLGNINQPQHF. The CDR3 nucleotides are TGTGCCAGTAGGGAAGGGCTAGGGAATATCAATCAGCCCCAGCATTTT.

The V call is TRBV28, the J call TRBJ2-7; no clear D gene. Germline V gene sequence: CDR1 MDHEN, CDR2 SYDVKM. V was clipped by 4 bases and J by 1 base, with 11 bases between them. The CDR3 length is 14 residues. The DNA of the CDR3 is TGTGCCAGCAGTTCGCGTCAGCAGTCCTACGAGCAGTACTTC. Amino acids: CASSSRQQSYEQYF.

The chain combines TRBV11-2 with TRBJ2-1, with TRBD2 matching over 16 bases. V lost 4 bases, J lost 15 bases, and 9 bases stayed unmatched. CDR3 length equals 15 residues. Germline CDR1 SGHAT, CDR2 FQNNGV. This CDR3 is CASSSGLAGGGIGFF. CDR3 nucleotides: TGTGCCAGCAGCTCGGGACTAGCGGGAGGGGGCATAGGGTTCTTC.

The rearrangement joins TRBV28 to TRBJ1-2; D gene ambiguous. This CDR3 region has 14 residues. The V end was cut by 1 base, the J end by 3 bases, with 9 bases between. Germline V lookup: CDR1 MDHEN, CDR2 SYDVKM. The CDR3 reads CASSLFGQDYGYTF. CDR3 nucleotide sequence: TGTGCCAGCAGTTTATTTGGGCAGGACTATGGCTACACCTTC.

As to this clone: Within the sample, other DNA sequences also encode this same CDR3. J is TRBJ1-2 and V is TRBV28; D unclear. Germline loops: CDR1 MDHEN, CDR2 SYDVKM. This CDR3 is 12 amino acids long. V lost 3 bases and J lost 4, with 6 bases in between. The CDR3 region is CASSFVGYGYTF. In DNA form, the CDR3 reads TGTGCCAGCAGTTTCGTCGGCTATGGCTACACCTTC.

V gene TRBV19 combines with J gene TRBJ1-1, with TRBD1 matching over 8 bases. J gave up 5 bases and V 5 bases, and 10 bases lay outside the gene matches. The length of the CDR3 is 15 residues. Germline V lookup: CDR1 LNHDA, CDR2 SQIVND (reference sequence). The CDR3 nucleotides are TGTGCCAGTAGTGCTCGCCGACAGGGGAAGACTGAAGCTTTCTTT. Translating gives CASSARRQGKTEAFF.

The chain has TRBV28 and TRBJ2-3, with TRBD2 matching over 8 bases. The CDR3 contains 14 residues. Germline-derived CDR1 and CDR2 are MDHEN and SYDVKM. CDR3 region: CATNRGGFGDTQYF. The CDR3 nucleotides read TGTGCGACTAACCGGGGGGGGTTTGGAGATACGCAGTATTTT.

The rearrangement links TRBV2 to TRBJ1-1, with D uncertain. Looked up from germline, CDR1 is SNHLY and CDR2 is FYNNEI. The CDR3 runs 11 residues. Between the trimmed V and J ends, which lost 7 bases and 1 base, there was a span of 4 bases. The CDR3 protein is CASMRNTEAFF. DNA of the CDR3: TGTGCCAGCATGAGGAACACTGAAGCTTTCTTT.

In this sample, this clone turned up once. The genes are TRBV5-1 and TRBJ2-5, with 7 bases identical to TRBD1. Germline lookup yields CDR1 SGHRS and CDR2 YFSETQ. The CDR3 is made up of 14 amino acids. Losses at the gene ends were 4 bases for V and 5 bases for J; bases not matched to a gene: 8. CDR3 sequence reads: CASSVRSRGETQYF. Here the CDR3 DNA reads TGCGCCAGCAGCGTGAGGTCCAGGGGGGAGACCCAGTACTTC. The variable domain in full, with the rest retrieved from reference TRBV5-1 and TRBJ2-5, is KAGVTQTPRYLIKTRGQQVTLSCSPISGHRSVSWYQQTPGQGLQFLFEYFSETQRNKGNFPGRFSGRQFSNSRSEMNVSTLELGDSALYLCASSVRSRGETQYFGPGTRLLVL.

The chain recombines TRBV7-3 with TRBJ2-1, with D perhaps TRBD1 (6 bases). With 6 bases removed from V and 5 bases from J, the gap between germline ends came to 11 bases. The CDR3 totals 13 residues. Germline loops: CDR1 SGHTA, CDR2 FQGTGA. CDR3 sequence (DNA): TGTGCCAGCAGAACCCGGGACAACAATGAGCAGTTCTTC. Its translation is CASRTRDNNEQFF. Looking up the rest from reference TRBV7-3 and TRBJ2-1 gives the full variable domain: GAGVSQTPSNKVTEKGKYVELRCDPISGHTALYWYRQSLGQGPEFLIYFQGTGAADDSGLPNDRFFAVRPEGSVSTLKIQRTERGDSAVYLCASRTRDNNEQFFGPGTRLTVL.

The V and J genes are TRBV30 and TRBJ1-1; the D gene is possibly TRBD1 (5 bases). V lost 2 bases to trimming and J lost 0 bases, with 7 bases between them. The CDR3 is 13 residues long. CDR1 and CDR2 from the germline V gene are GTSNPN and SVGIG (reference sequence). CDR3 protein: CAWSWGVNTEAFF. The CDR3 DNA is TGTGCCTGGAGTTGGGGGGTGAACACTGAAGCTTTCTTT.

The V gene is TRBV28, the J gene TRBJ2-2; D may be TRBD1 (6 bases). The CDR3 is made up of 13 amino acids. V lost 6 bases to trimming and J lost 6 bases, with 11 bases between them. Germline V lookup: CDR1 MDHEN, CDR2 SYDVKM. The CDR3 reads CASRRDTAGELFF. CDR3 DNA sequence: TGTGCCAGCAGACGGGACACAGCCGGGGAGCTGTTTTTT.

The chain uses TRBV11-2 and TRBJ1-4; D might be TRBD1 (6 bases). The CDR3 sequence is 15 residues long. Trimming took off 4 bases at V and 4 bases at J, with 13 bases between the two ends. CDR1 is SGHAT, CDR2 FQNNGV, per germline. CDR3 residues: CASSSGQRGNEKLFF. CDR3 coding DNA: TGTGCCAGCAGCTCCGGACAGCGCGGTAATGAAAAACTGTTTTTT.

The chain uses TRBV3-1 (or the pseudogene TRBV3-2) and TRBJ1-1, with 7 bases that match TRBD1. V was pared by 2 bases and J by 11 bases, with 8 bases of the junction left unmatched. The CDR3 length is 13 residues. Germline CDR1 LGHDT, CDR2 YNNKEL (reference sequence). CDR3 residues: CASSQMGQFEAFF. In DNA form, the CDR3 reads TGTGCCAGCAGCCAAATGGGACAGTTTGAGGCTTTCTTT.

This clone was found once. The genes are TRBV9 and TRBJ2-1, with no clear D. CDR3 length equals 13 residues. The V gene lost 0 bases and the J gene lost 6 bases, with 7 bases spanning the gap. Germline CDR1 is SGDLS and CDR2 is YYNGEE. DNA of the CDR3: TGTGCCAGCAGCGTAGAAGGGTTCAATGAGCAGTTCTTC. Encoded protein: CASSVEGFNEQFF.

V usage is TRBV5-1 and J usage is TRBJ1-6, with 8 positions matching TRBD1. Losses at the gene ends were 0 bases for V and 9 bases for J; bases not matched to a gene: 8. Germline V gene lookup returns CDR1 SGHRS and CDR2 YFSETQ. CDR3 length: 16 residues. CDR3 amino acids: CASSLGWGTGGSPLHF. In DNA form, the CDR3 reads TGCGCCAGCAGCTTGGGGTGGGGGACAGGTGGTTCACCCCTCCACTTT.

The chain couples TRBV6-2 or TRBV6-3 to TRBJ2-6; 8 bases are a match to TRBD1. This CDR3 comprises 15 residues. V was pared by 6 bases and J by 4 bases, with 5 bases of the junction left unmatched. The germline CDR1 and CDR2 sequences are MNHEY and SVGEGT. Here the CDR3 reads CASSRTGSGANVLTF. The CDR3 bases are TGTGCCAGCAGCCGGACAGGGAGCGGGGCCAACGTCCTGACTTTC.

The gene calls are TRBV5-6 and TRBJ2-7; a weak D match, TRBD2 (5 bases). The CDR3 is 18 amino acids. V was shortened by 5 bases and J by 0 bases, with 24 bases between the two germline ends. Germline CDR1 is SGHDT and CDR2 is YYEEEE. This CDR3 reads CASSSLNIEEADSYEQYF. CDR3 coding DNA: TGTGCCAGCAGTTCCCTGAATATTGAGGAGGCAGACTCCTACGAGCAGTACTTC.

The rearrangement uses TRBV10-3 and TRBJ2-1; TRBD2 matches at 12 bases. J lost 8 bases, V lost 2 bases, and 10 bases had no gene match. CDR1 ENHRY and CDR2 SYGVKD come from the germline V gene. The CDR3 is made up of 17 amino acids. CDR3 residues: CAISEAPLAGGLDEQFF. The CDR3 DNA reads TGTGCCATCAGTGAGGCCCCACTAGCGGGAGGCTTGGATGAGCAGTTCTTC.

The chain joins TRBV11-2 to TRBJ2-7; 7 positions match TRBD2. The V gene's germline CDR1 is SGHAT and CDR2 FQNNGV. The ends lost 5 bases at V and 6 bases at J; junction bases unmatched: 13. The CDR3 extends over 15 amino acids. CDR3 in amino acids: CASSPVGGRVSEQYF. The CDR3 DNA sequence: TGTGCCAGCAGCCCCGTAGGAGGGAGGGTGAGCGAGCAGTACTTC. The entire variable domain, with the rest obtained from reference TRBV11-2 and TRBJ2-7, is as follows: EAGVAQSPRYKIIEKRQSVAFWCNPISGHATLYWYQQILGQGPKLLIQFQNNGVVDDSQLPKDRFSAERLKGVDSTLKIQPAKLEDSAVYLCASSPVGGRVSEQYFGPGTRLTVT.

This chain joins TRBV6-6 and TRBJ1-5, with no clear D. The CDR3 totals 16 residues. CDR1 is MNHNY, CDR2 SVGAGI, per germline (reference sequence). V lost 0 bases and J lost 3, with 12 bases in between. CDR3: CASSYSGSRDNQPQHF. The CDR3 bases are TGTGCCAGCAGTTACTCAGGGAGTCGAGACAATCAGCCCCAGCATTTT.

This chain connects TRBV5-5 to TRBJ1-5, with D tentatively TRBD1 (5 bases). V gave up 0 bases and J gave up 2 bases, with 6 bases separating them. This CDR3 has 14 amino acids. Germline V gene sequence: CDR1 SGHKS, CDR2 YYEKEE (reference sequence). The CDR3 region has the DNA TGTGCCAGCAGCTTGGCACAGGGCAATCAGCCCCAGCATTTT. Protein sequence: CASSLAQGNQPQHF.

The chain combines TRBV2 with TRBJ1-1; possibly TRBD1 for D (6 bases). The CDR3 runs 13 residues. Germline loops: CDR1 SNHLY, CDR2 FYNNEI. V lost 5 bases and J lost 2, with 9 bases in between. CDR3 amino acids: CASSRDTNTEAFF. The CDR3 DNA is TGTGCCAGCAGTCGGGACACCAACACTGAAGCTTTCTTT.

The chain is built from TRBV15 and TRBJ1-5; TRBD1 matches at 10 bases. V dropped 1 base and J dropped 2; count of bases not matched to a gene: 2. Germline V lookup: CDR1 LNHNV, CDR2 YYDKDF (reference sequence). This CDR3 is built from 16 residues. The CDR3 nucleotides are TGTGCCACCAGCAGAGGAGGACAGGGGGGCAATCAGCCCCAGCATTTT. Translating it yields CATSRGGQGGNQPQHF. The variable domain in full, completed from reference TRBV15 and TRBJ1-5, reads DAMVIQNPRYQVTQFGKPVTLSCSQTLNHNVMYWYQQKSSQAPKLLFHYYDKDFNNEADTPDNFQSRRPNTSFCFLDIRSPGLGDTAMYLCATSRGGQGGNQPQHFGDGTRLSIL.

The J gene is TRBJ2-1, the V gene TRBV7-2; 11 bases map to TRBD2. V was clipped by 4 bases and J by 7 bases; unmatched bases: 9. In germline, CDR1 is SGHTA, CDR2 FQGNSA. CDR3 length: 16 residues. The CDR3 region is CASSYRSGRAGNEQFF. The CDR3 nucleotides are TGTGCCAGCAGCTATCGTAGCGGGAGGGCCGGGAATGAGCAGTTCTTC.

This clone was counted once. The chain links TRBV28 to TRBJ1-4, with TRBD1 matching 10 bases. CDR3 size: 14 residues. The V gene end was trimmed by 6 bases and the J gene end by 7 bases; junction bases not matched to a gene: 5. Germline-derived CDR1 and CDR2 are MDHEN and SYDVKM. CDR3 nucleotide sequence: TGTGCCAGCAGGGAGACAGGGGGCAGTGAAAAACTGTTTTTT. Its translation is CASRETGGSEKLFF.